This T cell receptor beta chain was recovered during a study of T-cell memory formation after mild COVID-19. Study as a whole: Clusters of TCRs were largely donor specific.

General study results and limits: Mainly in CM and EM were contracting CD4+ clones; CD8+ were in EMRA. The authors did not confirm SARS-CoV-2 specificity of second-wave clones peaking day 37. The study detected some responding clones in pre-infection memory, suggesting cross-reactive memory joined.

TCRdb analysed the 5' RACE reads with MiXCR anew, one entry per CDR3 protein. The sample has tens of thousands of distinct CDR3 sequences, about 12% seen once. Germline CDR1 SGHAT, CDR2 FQNNGV. The CDR3 is 18 amino acids. A note on this clonotype: No antigen is known for it. One end of the junction fails to match germline, which may point to a read error.

The chain couples TRBV11-2 to TRBJ2-1; 8 nucleotides align to TRBD2. This TCR was recovered from an adult woman who had mild COVID-19 (a few samples of this study predate the infection). Cell type and time point are not known. The sequenced material came from PBMCs or a T cell subset sorted from them (not recorded which). The CDR3 here is CARSLGPPGAGGLNEQFF. CDR3 sequence (DNA): TGTGCCAGAAGCTTAGGTCCCCCCGGGGCGGGGGGCCTTAATGAGCAGTTCTTC.